This T cell receptor (beta chain) was found in a study of cytomegalovirus exposure and HLA in healthy donors. V was trimmed by 2 bases and J by 6 bases, leaving 9 bases between them. This CDR3 region has 13 residues. The germline V gene encodes CDR1 LNHDA and CDR2 SQIVND (reference sequence). General observations from the study: Most sequenced TCRs were rare (though some public TCRs occurred in many donors). A missense DCLRE1C variant was associated with V- and J-gene trimming of TCR beta chains in a later analysis, and an independent cohort replicated the association.

Regarding this clone: Antigen unknown.

The PCR employed 60 Vbeta primers together with 13 Jbeta primers. Sequenced by immunoSEQ multiplex PCR; TCRdb stores in-frame clones only, minus some. This sample has roughly 100,000 clones; nearly 80% occur once, and the top ten carry approximately 3.3%. Sequencing was done on a sample of PBMCs. The V gene is TRBV19, the J gene TRBJ2-3; D possibly corresponds to TRBD1 (6 bases). The sequence derives from a woman aged 35 to 49 in good health and CMV-seronegative. CDR3 DNA: TGTGCCAGTAGTATACGTCAGGGGGATACGCAGTATTTT. It yields the protein CASSIRQGDTQYF.